Listed below are T cell receptor beta chains from one sample, sequenced in a study of identical twins. MiXCR was run by TCRdb on the 5' RACE reads, yielding one entry per CDR3 protein. The table lists approximately 1.8 million distinct CDR3 sequences, about 32% of them singletons. Sample: cord blood. These receptors all stem from a newborn girl in good health. Both conserved end residues are trimmed from each CDR3.

cdr3_aa: ASSQVPLDRVVYTEAF
v_call: TRBV4-1

cdr3_aa: ASSFHRGGTGGGSEQF
v_call: TRBV27

cdr3_aa: ASNKVLAGGEQF
v_call: TRBV28

cdr3_aa: ASSGGTSGNTGELF
v_call: TRBV2

cdr3_aa: ASSVQLAGQNIQY
v_call: TRBV7-2

cdr3_aa: ASSPLSGTSDYNEQY
v_call: TRBV9

cdr3_aa: ASSTVDGTSPDTQY
v_call: TRBV7-9

cdr3_aa: ASSQPKRGGYNEQF
v_call: TRBV4-1

cdr3_aa: ASSYGGRGLYNEQF
v_call: TRBV6-5

cdr3_aa: ASSRLGASGYT
v_call: TRBV3-1

cdr3_aa: ASSQGHNQPQH
v_call: TRBV4-2

cdr3_aa: ASSLSGLDYNEQF
v_call: TRBV5-1

cdr3_aa: SAGREGKGEQY
v_call: TRBV20-1

cdr3_aa: ASRLSFPETEAF
v_call: TRBV4-1

cdr3_aa: ASSFLGRRGYT
v_call: TRBV7-9

cdr3_aa: ASSLLTGIQETQY
v_call: TRBV7-9

cdr3_aa: SAGGVLGTGFSYNEQY
v_call: TRBV20-1

cdr3_aa: ASSEVDRVWEKLF
v_call: TRBV6-1

cdr3_aa: ASTGLGGNQPQH
v_call: TRBV6-6

cdr3_aa: ASSQGWGAEQY
v_call: TRBV3-1

cdr3_aa: ASSLFQAQGQPQH
v_call: TRBV7-2

cdr3_aa: ASSFDSPSYNEQF
v_call: TRBV7-2

cdr3_aa: ATSDLHGNGSLGKLF
v_call: TRBV24-1

cdr3_aa: ASSRWDRLAKSIQY
v_call: TRBV3-1

cdr3_aa: ASSQEWRTSGGPYEQY
v_call: TRBV3-1

cdr3_aa: SARDQSASIYEQY
v_call: TRBV20-1

cdr3_aa: ASSQPSGGSTDTQY
v_call: TRBV4-2

cdr3_aa: ASSNGAGAIQETQY
v_call: TRBV21-1

cdr3_aa: ASSLRVRDSPLH
v_call: TRBV11-2

cdr3_aa: ASTPTVNTGELF
v_call: TRBV11-2

cdr3_aa: ASSVSRVSSYEQY
v_call: TRBV7-9

cdr3_aa: ASSIVRDLLHEQF
v_call: TRBV11-2